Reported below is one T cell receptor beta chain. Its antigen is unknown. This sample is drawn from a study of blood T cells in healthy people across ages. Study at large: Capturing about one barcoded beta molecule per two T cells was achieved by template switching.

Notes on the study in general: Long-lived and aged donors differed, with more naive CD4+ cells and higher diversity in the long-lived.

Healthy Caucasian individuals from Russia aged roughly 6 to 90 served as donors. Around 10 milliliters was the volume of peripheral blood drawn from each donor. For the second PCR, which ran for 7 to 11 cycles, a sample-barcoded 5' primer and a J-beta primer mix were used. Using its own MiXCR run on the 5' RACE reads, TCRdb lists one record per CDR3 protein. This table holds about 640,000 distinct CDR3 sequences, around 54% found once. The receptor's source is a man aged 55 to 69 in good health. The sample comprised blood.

Here the CDR3 DNA reads TGTGCCAGCAGTGCCAGCCTTGAGACCCAGTACTTC. Protein: CASSASLETQYF. The V call is TRBV6-5, the J call TRBJ2-5; D is undetermined. Trimming pared 5 bases from V and 5 bases from J, leaving 9 bases between. The CDR3 consists of 12 residues. Germline loops: CDR1 MNHEY, CDR2 SVGAGI.